The 17 T cell receptor beta chains below all came from one sample that was sequenced in a study of T cells after posttransplantation cyclophosphamide (dated by TCRdb to about 2016). The treatment or condition tag for this specimen amounts to: high-dose cyclophosphamide on days +3 and +4 as single-agent GVHD prophylaxis. For conditioning, the PTCy patients got busulfan and fludarabine, then a related or unrelated marrow graft, followed by cyclophosphamide on days +3 and +4. Library method: the immunoSEQ multiplex PCR assay. Here the immuneACCESS table is served through TCRdb, limited to in-frame sequences with V and J called. Missing clones are a known gap in these copies; in checked studies unresolved V genes cover under half, and the rest lacks a known reason. The sample has some 20,000 clones on record, over 65% of them singletons. The ten largest clones take up 27% of the sample. The sequencing here drew on PBMCs, taken after an allogeneic stem cell transplant with post-transplant cyclophosphamide. The source of these receptors is a male patient between 25 and 40 years old who received an allogeneic stem cell transplant from a related donor, was CMV-positive, and had acute GVHD only. Some T cells seen after a transplant may have their origin in the graft donor.

This chain links TRBV4-1 with TRBJ2-3; no firm D call. Trimming stripped 0 bases from V and 0 bases from J, with 10 bases between. Germline loops: CDR1 MGHRA, CDR2 YSYEKL. This CDR3 comprises 16 residues. The CDR3 sequence is CASSQEGLGSTDTQYF. DNA of the CDR3: TGCGCCAGCAGCCAAGAGGGCTTAGGCAGCACAGATACGCAGTATTTT.

The V call is TRBV6-1, the J call TRBJ1-1; D uncertain. Trimming took off 3 bases at V and 1 base at J, with 15 bases between the two ends. CDR1 MNHNS and CDR2 SASEGT come from the germline V gene. The CDR3 is made up of 16 amino acids. CDR3 residues: CASSETYRRRNTEAFF. The CDR3, as DNA: TGTGCCAGCAGTGAGACTTATCGGCGGAGGAACACTGAAGCTTTCTTT.

V usage is TRBV6-5 and J usage is TRBJ1-2; D is unclear. The V gene's germline CDR1 is MNHEY and CDR2 SVGAGI. This CDR3 is 14 amino acids long. Between the trimmed V and J ends, which lost 6 bases and 3 bases, there was a span of 14 bases. The CDR3 is CASSPGRRDYGYTF. The CDR3, as DNA: TGTGCCAGCAGCCCGGGTAGGAGGGACTATGGCTACACCTTC.

The J gene is TRBJ1-1, the V gene TRBV6-5, with TRBD1 identical over 7 bases. J gave up 5 bases and V 4 bases, and 7 bases lay outside the gene matches. This CDR3 has 14 residues. Germline V gene sequence: CDR1 MNHEY, CDR2 SVGAGI. This CDR3 reads CASSSNRGRTEAFF. The CDR3 coding sequence is TGTGCCAGCAGTTCGAACAGGGGTAGGACTGAAGCTTTCTTT.

The chain couples TRBV2 to TRBJ1-1; TRBD1 matches 7 bases. J lost 4 bases, V lost 6 bases, and 11 bases had no gene match. This CDR3 is 15 amino acids long. Per the germline V gene, CDR1 is SNHLY and CDR2 is FYNNEI. CDR3 DNA: TGTGCCAGCAGGGGACAGACCGGGCGGGGCACTGAAGCTTTCTTT. As protein: CASRGQTGRGTEAFF.

The gene calls are TRBV7-6 and TRBJ1-4; D is uncertain. V was pared by 2 bases and J by 4 bases, with 8 bases between. The CDR3 is 14 amino acids. Germline V lookup: CDR1 SGHVS, CDR2 FNYEAQ. The CDR3 spells CASSLTEFNEKLFF. DNA of the CDR3: TGTGCCAGCAGCTTAACAGAATTTAATGAAAAACTGTTTTTT. The entire variable domain, with the rest obtained from reference TRBV7-6 and TRBJ1-4, is as follows: GAGVSQSPRYKVTKRGQDVALRCDPISGHVSLYWYRQALGQGPEFLTYFNYEAQQDKSGLPNDRFSAERPEGSISTLTIQRTEQRDSAMYRCASSLTEFNEKLFFGSGTQLSVL.

The chain has TRBV27 and TRBJ2-5, with TRBD2 identical over 12 bases. The CDR3 extends over 15 amino acids. Germline assignment: CDR1 MNHEY and CDR2 SMNVEV (reference sequence). V trimming: 6 bases; J trimming: 5 bases; junction bases outside the gene matches: 7. The CDR3 here is CASRASGGAAETQYF. The CDR3 bases are TGTGCCAGCAGGGCTAGCGGGGGGGCCGCCGAGACCCAGTACTTC.

This clone is a singleton in its sample. J is TRBJ1-6 and V is TRBV4-3, with 8 bases lining up with TRBD1. This CDR3 contains 16 residues. The germline V gene has CDR1 LGHNA and CDR2 YSLEER. Unmatched junction bases numbered 2, after V lost 4 bases and J lost 0 bases. The CDR3: CASSRQGSSYNSPLHF. The CDR3, as DNA: TGCGCCAGCAGCCGACAGGGGTCCTCCTATAATTCACCCCTCCACTTT.

The gene calls are TRBV5-1 and TRBJ1-1; D not resolved. The length of the CDR3 is 14 residues. The V end lost 2 bases, the J end lost 4 bases, and 12 bases lay between the germline ends. The germline CDR1 and CDR2 sequences are SGHRS and YFSETQ. CDR3 DNA: TGCGCCAGCAGCTTACCCAATGAGGGCACTGAAGCTTTCTTT. As protein: CASSLPNEGTEAFF.

The genes are TRBV10-3 and TRBJ2-2; D perhaps matches TRBD1 (5 bases). The CDR3 spans 15 residues. Germline V lookup: CDR1 ENHRY, CDR2 SYGVKD. V shed 5 bases and J shed 0 bases, with 10 bases lying between them. The CDR3 nucleotides are TGTGCCATCAGTCGAGGACAAGCGAACACCGGGGAGCTGTTTTTT. It yields the protein CAISRGQANTGELFF.

This clone is termed medium-sized (0.01 to 0.1%). The rearrangement uses TRBV28 and TRBJ1-6, with 8 bases lining up with TRBD1. Germline lookup yields CDR1 MDHEN and CDR2 SYDVKM. Trimming at V came to 6 bases and at J to 9 bases, leaving 7 bases not matched to a gene. CDR3 length: 14 residues. The CDR3 region is CASREDRGSSPLHF. Written as DNA, the CDR3 is TGTGCCAGCAGGGAAGACAGGGGCAGTTCACCCCTCCACTTT.

The chain uses TRBV19 and TRBJ2-2, with D unresolved. The V end was cut by 7 bases, the J end by 7 bases, with 13 bases between. CDR3 length: 13 residues. Per the germline V gene, CDR1 is LNHDA and CDR2 is SQIVND (reference sequence). The CDR3 region is CASKAIALGELFF. The CDR3 DNA is TGTGCCAGTAAGGCCATAGCCCTCGGGGAGCTGTTTTTT.

This chain uses TRBV19 with TRBJ2-5, with D possibly TRBD1 on 6 matching bases. Trimming shortened V by 9 bases and J by 2 bases, and 16 bases separated the two germline ends. Germline assignment: CDR1 LNHDA and CDR2 SQIVND (reference sequence). There are 14 residues in the CDR3. The CDR3 sequence: CASLPGTKQETQYF. The DNA of the CDR3 is TGTGCCAGCCTACCCGGGACAAAACAAGAGACCCAGTACTTC.

This rearrangement joins TRBV6-1 to TRBJ1-5; 10 positions match TRBD1. This CDR3 is 15 amino acids long. The junction had 8 bases not matched to a gene; V was cut back by 8 bases and J by 4 bases. Germline-derived CDR1 and CDR2 are MNHNS and SASEGT. As DNA, the CDR3 is TGTGCCAGCCGGACAGGGGGGATGGGTAATCAGCCCCAGCATTTT. Translating it yields CASRTGGMGNQPQHF.

V usage is TRBV5-1 and J usage is TRBJ2-7; D gene unclear. With 4 bases removed from V and 0 bases from J, the gap between germline ends came to 8 bases. The CDR3 totals 13 residues. The germline CDR1 and CDR2 sequences are SGHRS and YFSETQ. In nucleotides, the CDR3 is TGCGCCAGCAGCATTACCAGCTCCTACGAGCAGTACTTC. Its protein is CASSITSSYEQYF. Full variable domain (remainder filled in from reference TRBV5-1 and TRBJ2-7): KAGVTQTPRYLIKTRGQQVTLSCSPISGHRSVSWYQQTPGQGLQFLFEYFSETQRNKGNFPGRFSGRQFSNSRSEMNVSTLELGDSALYLCASSITSSYEQYFGPGTRLTVT.

The gene calls are TRBV5-6 and TRBJ1-4; D call uncertain. Germline CDR1 is SGHDT and CDR2 is YYEEEE. The CDR3 sequence is 16 residues long. Deletions cut 0 bases from V and 7 bases from J, with 16 bases between. The CDR3 is CASSLEFPGRFEKLFF. In nucleotides, the CDR3 is TGTGCCAGCAGCTTGGAATTCCCCGGCAGGTTTGAAAAACTGTTTTTT.

This chain links TRBV5-4 with TRBJ2-7, with 9 bases aligning to TRBD1. This CDR3 contains 14 residues. The trim removed 3 bases at V and 3 bases at J, leaving 4 bases unmatched. The V gene's germline CDR1 is SGHNT and CDR2 YYREEE (reference sequence). CDR3 loop: CASSSGTGIYEQYF. The DNA for the CDR3 is TGTGCCAGCAGCTCCGGGACAGGGATCTACGAGCAGTACTTC.